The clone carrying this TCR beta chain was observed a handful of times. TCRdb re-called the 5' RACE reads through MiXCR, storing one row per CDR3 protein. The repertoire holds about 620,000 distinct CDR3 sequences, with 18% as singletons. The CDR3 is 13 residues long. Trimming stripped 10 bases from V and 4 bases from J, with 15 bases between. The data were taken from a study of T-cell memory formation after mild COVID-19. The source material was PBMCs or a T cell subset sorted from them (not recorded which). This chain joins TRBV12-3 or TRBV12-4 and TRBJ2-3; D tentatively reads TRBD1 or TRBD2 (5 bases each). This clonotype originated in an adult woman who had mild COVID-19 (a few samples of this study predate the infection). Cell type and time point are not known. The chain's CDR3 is CATGRQGPDTQYF. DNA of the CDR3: TGTGCCACCGGGCGTCAGGGACCAGATACGCAGTATTTT.